Detailed here is one T cell receptor beta chain. The antigen remains unidentified. TCRdb analysed the PCR reads with MiXCR anew, one entry per CDR3 protein. The repertoire holds some 320,000 distinct CDR3 sequences, with roughly a quarter as singletons. The sample comes from a study of molecular identifiers for immune sequencing clone quantification. This CDR3 spans 14 amino acids. V lost 4 bases, J lost 3 bases, and 13 bases lay in between. Looked up from germline, CDR1 is MGHDK and CDR2 is SYGVNS. The study's findings and limits: Identical TCR molecules can share a barcode, and this sharing could underestimate highly expanded clone sizes. Single-cell amounts of spiked Jurkat TCR RNA were reportedly detectable among over 750,000 naive cells. Clonotypes surpassing 20 RNA copies contained over 99% of effector molecules, versus under 1% in naive cells.

This receptor was taken from a human donor in good health. Some libraries in this study had Jurkat cell RNA spiked in. Source material: naive CD8+ T cells from blood, with Jurkat cell RNA spiked in. Subset denoted: FACS-sorted CD8+CD4-CCR7+CD45RA+ naive T cells. The chain has TRBV25-1 and TRBJ2-7, with D perhaps given as TRBD1 or TRBD2 (5 bases each). CDR3 loop: CASSVGSGSYEQYF. The CDR3 nucleotides read TGTGCCAGCAGTGTTGGGTCAGGGAGCTACGAGCAGTACTTC.